The present T cell receptor beta chain was sequenced within a study of identical twins. Findings and caveats of the study: Conclusions rested on cross-sectional statistics rather than following the same donors. Beta out-of-frame sequences displayed a weaker excess of sharing between twins.

This clonotype was recorded at least ten times. Antigen specificity is unknown. CDR3 size: 15 residues. V dropped 0 bases and J dropped 4 bases, with 12 bases sitting between them. Germline values: CDR1 LGHNA, CDR2 YNFKEQ. Each CDR3 protein gets one entry after TCRdb re-called the 5' RACE reads with MiXCR. The sample lists 690,000 or so distinct CDR3 sequences; 8.6% were seen once. This same sample was also taken into another study, of yellow fever vaccine responses in identical twins.

This rearrangement joins TRBV4-2 to TRBJ2-5; D gene unclear. This sequence originates from a woman aged 18-29 years in good health. Specimen: PBMCs. DNA of the CDR3: TGTGCCAGCAGCCAAGAAGTGGGTACTGGAGAGACCCAGTACTTC. Encoded protein: CASSQEVGTGETQYF.